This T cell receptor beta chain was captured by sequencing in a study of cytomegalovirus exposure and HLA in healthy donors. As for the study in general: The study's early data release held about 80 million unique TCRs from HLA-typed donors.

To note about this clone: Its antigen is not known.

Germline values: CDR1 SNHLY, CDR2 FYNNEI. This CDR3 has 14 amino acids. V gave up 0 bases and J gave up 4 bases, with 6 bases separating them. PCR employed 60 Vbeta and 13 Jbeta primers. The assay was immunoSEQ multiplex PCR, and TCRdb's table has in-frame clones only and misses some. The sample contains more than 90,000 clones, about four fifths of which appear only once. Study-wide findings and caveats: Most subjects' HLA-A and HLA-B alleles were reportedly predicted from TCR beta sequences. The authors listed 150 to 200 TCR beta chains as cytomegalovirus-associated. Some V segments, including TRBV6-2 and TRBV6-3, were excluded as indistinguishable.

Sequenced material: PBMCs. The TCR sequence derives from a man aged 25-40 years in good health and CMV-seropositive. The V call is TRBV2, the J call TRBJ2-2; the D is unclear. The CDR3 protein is CASSEAEATGELFF. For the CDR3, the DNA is TGTGCCAGCAGTGAAGCAGAGGCCACCGGGGAGCTGTTTTTT.